This passage covers 9 T cell receptor beta chains from one sample sequenced in a study of response to subunit inactivated influenza vaccine (dated by TCRdb to the late 2010s). Libraries were built with RT-PCR. This sample was sequenced with an Illumina HiSeq 2500. TCRdb's own reprocessing of the public reads used fastp at Q25 and MiXCR and kept productive beta chains. CDR3 protein duplicates are merged, each entry listing the most common genes and DNA. The sample table holds hundreds of thousands of distinct CDR3 sequences, of which 7.6% were seen once. The top ten constitute around 13% of the sample. The sample in question was PBMCs from blood, obtained less than 25 months after vaccination. Receptors originate from a man between 50 and 69 years old who received an inactivated influenza vaccine. Donor details come from another sample of the same person, matched by shared clones.

V gene TRBV12-3 or TRBV12-4 combines with J gene TRBJ1-1; D perhaps matches TRBD1 (5 bases). The length of the CDR3 is 14 residues. Trimming left V 6 bases short and J 1 base short, with 12 bases between. CDR3 protein: CASSRDGKNTEAFF. DNA of the CDR3: TGTGCCAGCAGCCGGGACGGAAAGAACACTGAAGCTTTCTTT.

This clonotype was counted many times. V is TRBV7-9 and J is TRBJ2-5; D not resolved. Germline CDR1 reads SEHNR; CDR2 reads FQNEAQ (reference sequence). Trimming took 1 base from V and 9 from J, leaving 6 bases between them. The length of the CDR3 is 11 residues. The CDR3 protein is CASSLDTAQYF. The CDR3 DNA sequence: TGTGCCAGCAGCTTAGACACGGCCCAGTACTTC.

This clonotype was seen only a few times. The chain combines TRBV7-2 with TRBJ2-7; perhaps TRBD1 as D (6 bases). The germline CDR1 and CDR2 sequences are SGHTA and FQGNSA. Deletions cut 3 bases from V and 4 bases from J, with 16 bases between. The CDR3 spans 15 residues. The CDR3 loop is CASSFPGDKPYEQYF. The DNA for the CDR3 is TGTGCCAGCAGCTTCCCCGGGGACAAACCTTACGAGCAGTACTTC.

This clonotype was found many times. CDR3 amino acids: CASSPKLADTQYF. The CDR3 DNA reads as TGTGCCAGCAGCCCCAAACTAGCAGATACGCAGTATTTT. The genes are TRBV7-9 and TRBJ2-3, with D tentatively TRBD2 (5 bases). V lost 5 bases and J lost 4, with 10 bases in between. CDR1 SEHNR and CDR2 FQNEAQ come from the germline V gene (reference sequence). This CDR3 is 13 amino acids long.

This clonotype has just a few counts. A single base separates this from a much larger clone, so it may be a read error. This chain links TRBV4-3 with TRBJ2-5, with TRBD2 matching over 8 bases. J was trimmed by 5 bases and V by 3 bases; bases with no gene match: 5. Germline CDR1 is LGHNA and CDR2 is YSLEER. The CDR3 runs 14 residues. The CDR3 DNA follows: TGCGCCAGCAGCCATAGGGCTAGCGGGGAGACCCAGTACTTC. It encodes CASSHRASGETQYF.

The rearrangement uses TRBV14 and TRBJ2-5; D remains unclear. CDR1 and CDR2 (germline): SGHDN, FVKESK. V was trimmed by 7 bases and J by 0 bases, leaving 9 bases between them. The CDR3 runs 13 residues. Here the CDR3 DNA reads TGTGCCAGCAAGACACACGACCAAGAGACCCAGTACTTC. It encodes CASKTHDQETQYF. Looking up the rest from reference TRBV14 and TRBJ2-5 gives the full variable domain: EAGVTQFPSHSVIEKGQTVTLRCDPISGHDNLYWYRRVMGKEIKFLLHFVKESKQDESGMPNNRFLAERTGGTYSTLKVQPAELEDSGVYFCASKTHDQETQYFGPGTRLLVL.

This clonotype was observed a few times. This chain connects TRBV5-1 to TRBJ1-1; 7 bases line up with TRBD1. Germline values: CDR1 SGHRS, CDR2 YFSETQ. The trim removed 5 bases at V and 6 bases at J, leaving 10 bases unmatched. The CDR3 extends over 14 amino acids. DNA of the CDR3: TGCGCCAGCAGTAAGGACAGGTTGGTAGCTGAAGCTTTCTTT. Its translation is CASSKDRLVAEAFF.

V and J are TRBV29-1 and TRBJ2-2, with 10 bases identical to TRBD1. The V and J ends lost 5 bases and 4 bases, in that order; junction bases with no gene match: 7. Germline-derived CDR1 and CDR2 are SQVTM and ANQGSEA. This CDR3 has 15 amino acids. CDR3 amino acids: CSVRSGQGLTGELFF. The CDR3 bases are TGCAGCGTTAGGTCGGGACAGGGGCTCACCGGGGAGCTGTTTTTT.

With respect to this clonotype: This may be a read error: a much more frequent sequence differs by one nucleotide. V usage is TRBV12-3 or TRBV12-4 and J usage is TRBJ2-5, with TRBD2 as a possible D gene (5 bases). This CDR3 spans 13 amino acids. CDR3 residues: CVSSAALGRTQYF. The CDR3 DNA sequence: TGTGTCAGCAGTGCCGCCCTGGGGAGGACCCAGTACTTC.